The next 26 T cell receptor beta chains were all read from a single sample in a study of shared clonotypes between healthy human individuals. Method: immunoSEQ multiplex PCR; TCRdb's copy keeps in-frame clones and lacks some. The profile shows 2 million to 2.5 million clones, 90% to 95% of them singletons. The specimen sequenced was naive CD4+ T cells sorted from blood. As for subset: CD45RA+ positively selected. These receptors came from a man between 18 and 35 years old in good health.

The rearrangement links TRBV15 to TRBJ2-7; 9 bases fit TRBD2. Germline CDR1 reads LNHNV; CDR2 reads YYDKDF (reference sequence). Germline trimming cut 5 bases from V and 2 bases from J; bases unmatched to any gene: 4. The CDR3 totals 14 residues. CDR3 loop: CATSLSGGAYEQYF. The CDR3 region has the DNA TGTGCCACCAGCCTTAGCGGGGGAGCCTACGAGCAGTACTTC.

The chain couples TRBV30 to TRBJ1-1; D is ambiguous. Trimming pared 3 bases from V and 5 bases from J, leaving 7 bases between. Looked up from germline, CDR1 is GTSNPN and CDR2 is SVGIG (reference sequence). This CDR3 has 11 amino acids. The CDR3 DNA sequence: TGTGCCTGGAGAGGGCTAACTGAAGCTTTCTTT. Translated, it gives CAWRGLTEAFF.

The V call is TRBV5-6, the J call TRBJ2-7; D is uncertain. Germline V CDR1 and CDR2: SGHDT, YYEEEE. This CDR3 has 15 residues. V lost 4 bases, J lost 0 bases, and 14 bases lay in between. CDR3 sequence (DNA): TGTGCCAGCAGCGCCCTCGGTGGGGTCTCCTACGAGCAGTACTTC. It codes for CASSALGGVSYEQYF.

The rearrangement uses TRBV25-1 and TRBJ1-1; 7 nucleotides match TRBD1. V gave up 3 bases and J gave up 11 bases; unmatched junction bases: 9. Germline V gives CDR1 MGHDK, CDR2 SYGVNS. The CDR3 has 13 amino acids. The DNA for the CDR3 is TGTGCCAGCAGTGAGGCAGGGGGGACCGGGGCTTTCTTT. Translating gives CASSEAGGTGAFF.

This sequence joins TRBV5-1 and TRBJ1-1, with 9 bases aligning to TRBD1. CDR1 and CDR2 (germline): SGHRS, YFSETQ. Losses at the gene ends were 4 bases for V and 6 bases for J; bases not matched to a gene: 10. The CDR3 covers 15 residues. The DNA for the CDR3 is TGCGCCAGCAGCATCCTACAGGGGGCTAAGGCTGAAGCTTTCTTT. Its protein product is CASSILQGAKAEAFF. Full variable domain (missing parts from reference TRBV5-1 and TRBJ1-1): KAGVTQTPRYLIKTRGQQVTLSCSPISGHRSVSWYQQTPGQGLQFLFEYFSETQRNKGNFPGRFSGRQFSNSRSEMNVSTLELGDSALYLCASSILQGAKAEAFFGQGTRLTVV.

The V gene is TRBV6-1, the J gene TRBJ2-2, with 12 bases aligning to TRBD2. This CDR3 contains 15 residues. The germline V gene encodes CDR1 MNHNS and CDR2 SASEGT. V trimming: 6 bases; J trimming: 1 base; junction bases outside the gene matches: 0. CDR3 coding DNA: TGTGCCAGCAGGACTAGCGGGGGGAACACCGGGGAGCTGTTTTTT. Residues: CASRTSGGNTGELFF.

V and J are TRBV5-1 and TRBJ1-2; D is unclear. Germline values: CDR1 SGHRS, CDR2 YFSETQ. V was trimmed by 2 bases and J by 4 bases, leaving 12 bases between them. The CDR3 runs to 14 residues. The CDR3, as DNA: TGCGCCAGCAGCTTTATGGATTTGAGCTATGGCTACACCTTC. It yields the protein CASSFMDLSYGYTF.

The V gene is TRBV19, the J gene TRBJ1-5; no clear D. V was cut by 3 bases and J by 7 bases, with 13 bases left in between. The CDR3 length is 14 residues. Germline V gene sequence: CDR1 LNHDA, CDR2 SQIVND (reference sequence). The CDR3 here is CASSMDGTRQPQHF. The CDR3 DNA sequence: TGTGCCAGTAGTATGGATGGAACTCGCCAGCCCCAGCATTTT. The variable domain in full, completed from reference TRBV19 and TRBJ1-5, reads DGGITQSPKYLFRKEGQNVTLSCEQNLNHDAMYWYRQDPGQGLRLIYYSQIVNDFQKGDIAEGYSVSREKKESFPLTVTSAQKNPTAFYLCASSMDGTRQPQHFGDGTRLSIL.

A note on this clone: One end of the junction is discordant with germline, which a read error may explain. V gene TRBV7-7 combines with J gene TRBJ2-7; D is perhaps TRBD1 (6 bases). CDR3 size: 14 residues. Per germline, CDR1 SSHAT and CDR2 FNYEAQ (reference sequence). CDR3 sequence: CASSRTVGSYEQYF. The CDR3 nucleotides read TGTGCTAGCAGCCGGACAGTCGGCTCCTACGAGCAGTACTTC.

The chain has TRBV30 and TRBJ2-7, with a possible D match to TRBD1 (6 bases). V lost 0 bases and J lost 2, with 11 bases in between. CDR1 is GTSNPN, CDR2 SVGIG, per germline (reference sequence). The CDR3 is 14 amino acids. As DNA, the CDR3 is TGTGCCTGGAGTGTACGTGGGGGCCCCTACGAGCAGTACTTC. Its translation is CAWSVRGGPYEQYF. Full variable domain (outside the CDR3, taken from reference TRBV30 and TRBJ2-7): SQTIHQWPATLVQPVGSPLSLECTVEGTSNPNLYWYRQAAGRGLQLLFYSVGIGQISSEVPQNLSASRPQDRQFILSSKKLLLSDSGFYLCAWSVRGGPYEQYFGPGTRLTVT.

V is TRBV18 and J is TRBJ1-6; possible D gene TRBD1, 6 bases. V lost 2 bases and J lost 7, with 12 bases in between. From germline, CDR1 is KGHSH and CDR2 LQKENI. The CDR3 is made up of 15 amino acids. The CDR3 protein is CASSPVRQVNSPLHF. CDR3 coding DNA: TGTGCCAGCTCACCAGTCAGACAGGTCAATTCACCCCTCCACTTT.

The chain employs TRBV5-1 and TRBJ2-1, with D uncertain. CDR1 and CDR2 from the germline V gene are SGHRS and YFSETQ. V dropped 0 bases and J dropped 9 bases, with 13 bases sitting between them. CDR3 size: 14 residues. The CDR3 bases are TGCGCCAGCAGCTTGGGTAGGGTAGGGCTTGAGCAGTTCTTC. Amino acids: CASSLGRVGLEQFF. Full variable domain (rest looked up from reference TRBV5-1 and TRBJ2-1): KAGVTQTPRYLIKTRGQQVTLSCSPISGHRSVSWYQQTPGQGLQFLFEYFSETQRNKGNFPGRFSGRQFSNSRSEMNVSTLELGDSALYLCASSLGRVGLEQFFGPGTRLTVL.

The V gene is TRBV4-2, the J gene TRBJ2-7, with TRBD2 matching over 10 bases. Trimming cost V 5 bases and J 3 bases; bases outside gene matches: 7. In germline, CDR1 is LGHNA, CDR2 YNFKEQ. The CDR3 length is 15 residues. The CDR3 sequence: CASSGGLAANYEQYF. CDR3 bases: TGTGCCAGCAGCGGAGGACTAGCGGCAAACTACGAGCAGTACTTC.

The chain employs TRBV11-2 and TRBJ2-6; unclear D gene. CDR3 length: 16 residues. CDR1 is SGHAT, CDR2 FQNNGV, per germline. The germline V and J ends were trimmed by 6 bases and 1 base, with 13 bases remaining between them. The CDR3 here is CASRGMKVSGANVLTF. CDR3 coding DNA: TGTGCCAGCAGAGGGATGAAGGTGTCTGGGGCCAACGTCCTGACTTTC.

As to this clone: Other DNA sequences in the same sample also yield this CDR3. In DNA, the CDR3 is TGTGCCAGCTCACCTCCCGGGGGGTATAATTCACCCCTCCACTTT. As protein: CASSPPGGYNSPLHF. The rearrangement links TRBV18 to TRBJ1-6; D might be TRBD1 (5 bases). V was pared by 3 bases and J by 4 bases, with 10 bases between. This CDR3 has 15 residues. Germline V gene data show CDR1 as KGHSH and CDR2 as LQKENI.

The V and J genes are TRBV6-1 and TRBJ2-7; no definite D call. Germline V lookup: CDR1 MNHNS, CDR2 SASEGT. The length of the CDR3 is 13 residues. V gave up 4 bases and J gave up 3 bases, with 10 bases separating them. This CDR3 is CASSVVGYYEQYF. CDR3 DNA: TGTGCCAGCAGTGTCGTGGGGTACTACGAGCAGTACTTC.

V gene TRBV7-2 combines with J gene TRBJ2-5; D not resolved. Deletions cut 5 bases from V and 6 bases from J, with 10 bases between. The CDR3 sequence is 12 residues long. Germline loops: CDR1 SGHTA, CDR2 FQGNSA. For the CDR3, the DNA is TGTGCCAGCAGCCCGACCCTTAAGACCCAGTACTTC. The encoded protein is CASSPTLKTQYF.

The chain joins TRBV6-6 to TRBJ1-1, with D uncertain. Germline V CDR1 and CDR2: MNHNY, SVGAGI (reference sequence). This CDR3 region has 14 residues. The ends were cut back, 5 bases at V and 6 bases at J, with 16 bases in the middle. In DNA, the CDR3 is TGTGCCAGCAGTCCGAGGACCTTTCGACCTGAAGCTTTCTTT. It translates to CASSPRTFRPEAFF.

The V and J genes are TRBV28 and TRBJ2-4, with TRBD1 matching 7 bases. Germline V gene sequence: CDR1 MDHEN, CDR2 SYDVKM. The CDR3 length is 20 residues. The V and J ends lost 3 bases and 1 base, in that order; junction bases with no gene match: 18. CDR3 nucleotide sequence: TGTGCCAGCAGTTTGGGTTTTCGGGGACAGCTTAAAGGGGCCAAAAACATTCAGTACTTC. Translating gives CASSLGFRGQLKGAKNIQYF.

The chain carries TRBV5-6 and TRBJ2-7, with D possibly being TRBD1 or TRBD2 (5 bases each). Per the germline V gene, CDR1 is SGHDT and CDR2 is YYEEEE. V lost 4 bases and J 5 bases, leaving 16 bases between the germline ends. The CDR3 has 14 residues. The CDR3 DNA follows: TGTGCCAGCAGCCGGGACGTTCAGCGGAACGAGCAGTACTTC. Its protein product is CASSRDVQRNEQYF.

The V and J genes are TRBV10-3 and TRBJ1-2; TRBD1 matches at 11 bases. The ends lost 7 bases at V and 4 bases at J; junction bases unmatched: 5. CDR3 size: 14 residues. The V gene's germline CDR1 is ENHRY and CDR2 SYGVKD. CDR3: CAITEDRGPYGYTF. The CDR3 coding sequence is TGTGCCATCACCGAGGACAGGGGGCCCTATGGCTACACCTTC.

The chain couples TRBV7-8 to TRBJ1-2; tentatively, D is TRBD1 (5 bases). The CDR3 has 14 residues. Germline loops: CDR1 SGHVS, CDR2 FQNEAQ. Trimming removed 0 bases from V and 4 bases from J, with 9 bases in between. In DNA form, the CDR3 reads TGTGCCAGCAGCTTAGCGGAGACAGTCTATGGCTACACCTTC. Amino acid sequence: CASSLAETVYGYTF.

Points on this clone: The sample carries other DNA sequences with the same CDR3. The chain recombines TRBV7-8 with TRBJ2-7, with no clear D. The CDR3 runs to 12 residues. Germline values: CDR1 SGHVS, CDR2 FQNEAQ. V lost 4 bases and J lost 1, with 5 bases in between. The CDR3 loop is CASSSSSYEQYF. The DNA of the CDR3 is TGTGCCAGCAGCTCATCGTCCTACGAGCAGTACTTC.

V is TRBV10-3 and J is TRBJ2-3; 12 bases map to TRBD2. Unmatched junction bases numbered 10, after V lost 4 bases and J lost 2 bases. The CDR3 is 18 residues long. CDR1 is ENHRY, CDR2 SYGVKD, per germline. The chain's CDR3 is CAISGLAGGPGATDTQYF. CDR3 sequence (DNA): TGTGCCATCAGTGGGCTAGCGGGAGGGCCAGGGGCCACAGATACGCAGTATTTT.

A note on this clone: In the same sample, other DNA sequences code for this CDR3. The genes are TRBV29-1 and TRBJ1-2, with TRBD1 as a possible D gene (6 bases). CDR1 SQVTM and CDR2 ANQGSEA come from the germline V gene. Trimming took off 1 base at V and 4 bases at J, with 10 bases between the two ends. The CDR3 contains 13 residues. In DNA form, the CDR3 reads TGCAGCGTTGAAGGACAGGTTGGCTATGGCTACACCTTC. Translation: CSVEGQVGYGYTF.

The chain employs TRBV6-5 and TRBJ2-7, with 9 nucleotides matching TRBD1. The CDR3 loop spans 13 amino acids. Germline V gene sequence: CDR1 MNHEY, CDR2 SVGAGI. The V and J ends lost 5 bases and 6 bases, in that order; junction bases with no gene match: 5. The CDR3 DNA is TGTGCCAGCAGTCGGACAGGGGTCGTCGAGCAGTACTTC. Translated: CASSRTGVVEQYF.